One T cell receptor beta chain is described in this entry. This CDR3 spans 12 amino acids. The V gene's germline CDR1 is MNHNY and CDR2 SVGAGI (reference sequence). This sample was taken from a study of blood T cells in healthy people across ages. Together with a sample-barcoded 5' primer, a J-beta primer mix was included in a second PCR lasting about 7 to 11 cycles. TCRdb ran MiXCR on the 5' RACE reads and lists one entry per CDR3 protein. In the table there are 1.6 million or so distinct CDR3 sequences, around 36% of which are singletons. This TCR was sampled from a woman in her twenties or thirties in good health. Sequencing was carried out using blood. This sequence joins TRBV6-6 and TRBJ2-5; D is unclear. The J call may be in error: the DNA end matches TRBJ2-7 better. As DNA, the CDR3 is TGTGCCAGCAGTTTCGGCAGCCGCGAGCAGTACTTC. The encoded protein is CASSFGSREQYF.